This T cell receptor (beta chain) was retrieved from a study of control samples from healthy donors and cancer patients. TCRdb's table, derived via immunoSEQ multiplex PCR, lists solely in-frame clones and lacks some. The table includes 130,000 or so clones, about 90% detected once. CDR3 size: 14 residues. Germline V gene lookup returns CDR1 LGHDT and CDR2 YNNKEL (reference sequence). V lost 6 bases, J lost 3 bases, and 6 bases stayed unmatched. The chain carries TRBV3-1 (or the pseudogene TRBV3-2) and TRBJ1-2, with TRBD1 matching over 8 bases. The receptor was derived from a man aged 18 to 30 in good health. Source material: blood. Written as DNA, the CDR3 is TGTGCCAGCAGTCCCGCGGGACAGGACTATGGCTACACCTTC. It encodes CASSPAGQDYGYTF.